A single sample is the source of the 7 T cell receptor beta chains below, sequenced in a study of spatial heterogeneity in lung cancer. These receptors have no known antigen. General study points: Tracking of tumor mutation counts was seen in expanded intratumoral alpha and beta TCR counts.

Each CDR3 protein gets one entry after TCRdb re-called the 5' RACE reads with MiXCR. The table lists over 10,000 distinct CDR3 sequences, about 5% of them singletons. Time point reported: sample taken at primary tumor resection. The specimen comprised lung tumor tissue, sampled at surgery. The source is a male donor with early-stage non-small cell lung cancer.

Many counts were recorded for this clonotype. The chain links TRBV2 to TRBJ2-7; maybe TRBD1 (6 bases). V lost 4 bases and J lost 2, with 12 bases in between. The CDR3 has 14 residues. CDR1 is SNHLY and CDR2 is FYNNEI in the germline V gene. Here the CDR3 reads CASSVSGGAYEQYF. In nucleotides, the CDR3 is TGTGCCAGCAGTGTCTCTGGGGGCGCCTACGAGCAGTACTTC.

This clonotype was counted at least ten times. This chain connects TRBV12-3 or TRBV12-4 to TRBJ2-5; 11 bases line up with TRBD1. The CDR3 spans 16 residues. The V gene end was trimmed by 7 bases and the J gene end by 3 bases; junction bases not matched to a gene: 10. CDR3 DNA sequence: TGTGCCAGCACCCCGGGGGACAGGGGGGCGGAAGAGACCCAGTACTTC. Its translation: CASTPGDRGAEETQYF.

This clonotype was found many times. J is TRBJ2-7 and V is TRBV6-2 or TRBV6-3; D is perhaps TRBD2 (5 bases). Trimming pared 4 bases from V and 5 bases from J, leaving 18 bases between. The CDR3 runs to 15 residues. Germline V CDR1 and CDR2: MNHEY, SVGEGT. CDR3 protein: CASSSTWELGHEQYV. The CDR3, as DNA: TGTGCCAGCAGTTCTACGTGGGAGTTAGGCCACGAGCAGTACGTC.

This clonotype showed up many times. The chain employs TRBV3-1 and TRBJ1-4, with D tentatively TRBD1 (5 bases). Trimming stripped 6 bases from V and 4 bases from J, with 15 bases between. This CDR3 has 15 residues. CDR1 and CDR2 (germline): LGHDT, YNNKEL (reference sequence). CDR3 nucleotides: TGTGCCAGCAGAAAGGGGACGGGAAATAATGAAAAACTGTTTTTT. It encodes CASRKGTGNNEKLFF.

This clonotype was observed at least ten times. The rearrangement links TRBV12-3 or TRBV12-4 to TRBJ1-3, with D unresolved. Trimming cost V 4 bases and J 7 bases, with 8 bases left between them. This CDR3 has 12 amino acids. The CDR3 loop reads CASSSQRNTIYF. The CDR3 nucleotides are TGTGCCAGCAGTTCCCAGCGGAACACCATATATTTT.

This clonotype was observed at least ten times. The V gene is TRBV7-3, the J gene TRBJ2-6; a possible D gene is TRBD1 (6 bases). Trimming pared 5 bases from V and 4 bases from J, leaving 18 bases between. This CDR3 is 17 amino acids long. The germline V gene has CDR1 SGHTA and CDR2 FQGTGA. The CDR3: CASSKIPTGTGANVLTF. In DNA form, the CDR3 reads TGTGCCAGCAGCAAAATACCCACAGGGACCGGGGCCAACGTCCTGACTTTC.

This clonotype was counted ten times or more. This chain joins TRBV5-1 and TRBJ1-5; D is uncertain. The ends were cut back, 3 bases at V and 8 bases at J, with 15 bases in the middle. The CDR3 extends over 14 amino acids. Looked up from germline, CDR1 is SGHRS and CDR2 is YFSETQ. CDR3 residues: CASSSGLAGEPQHF. CDR3 DNA: TGCGCCAGCAGCTCGGGCTTGGCCGGGGAGCCCCAGCATTTT.